This TCR beta chain was retrieved from a study of T-cell reconstitution after alpha-beta-depleted transplantation in children. Unique molecular identifiers were incorporated when the TCRbeta library was constructed. TCRdb ran MiXCR on the PCR reads and lists one entry per CDR3 protein. The sample lists about 980,000 distinct CDR3 sequences; 25% to 35% were seen once. From germline, CDR1 is MNHEY and CDR2 SVGAGI. This CDR3 region has 13 residues. The germline V and J ends were trimmed by 2 bases and 2 bases, with 6 bases remaining between them. The gene calls are TRBV6-5 and TRBJ2-5; TRBD2 might be the D (5 bases). This receptor was obtained from a boy younger than two who had a stem cell transplant for SCID, so the T cells may come from the graft donor. Specimen: PBMCs, mostly from graft donor cells, collected 360 days after TCRalphabeta/CD19-depleted stem cell transplant. Written as DNA, the CDR3 is TGTGCCAGCAGTTACAGGGAGCAAGAGACCCAGTACTTC. Translation: CASSYREQETQYF.